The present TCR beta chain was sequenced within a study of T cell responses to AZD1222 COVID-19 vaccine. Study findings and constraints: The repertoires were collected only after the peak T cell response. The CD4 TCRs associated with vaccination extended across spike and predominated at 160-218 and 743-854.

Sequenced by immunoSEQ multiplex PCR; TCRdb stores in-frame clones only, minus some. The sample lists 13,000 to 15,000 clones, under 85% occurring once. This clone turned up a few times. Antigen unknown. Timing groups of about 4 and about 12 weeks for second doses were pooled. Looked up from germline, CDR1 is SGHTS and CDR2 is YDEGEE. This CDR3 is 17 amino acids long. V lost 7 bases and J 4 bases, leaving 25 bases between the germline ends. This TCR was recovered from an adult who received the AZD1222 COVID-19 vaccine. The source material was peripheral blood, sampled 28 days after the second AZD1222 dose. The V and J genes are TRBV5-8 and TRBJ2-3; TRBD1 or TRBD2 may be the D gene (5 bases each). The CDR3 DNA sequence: TGTGCCAGCTCAGCTTATAGTGGGGGAAGACAGTCAGATACGCAGTATTTT. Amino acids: CASSAYSGGRQSDTQYF.